The sequence of this T cell receptor (beta chain) was determined in a study of sequential checkpoint blockade in melanoma. Indicated treatment: randomized to nivolumab then ipilimumab (arm A) or the reverse (arm B). This table comes from immunoSEQ multiplex PCR, and its TCRdb copy is limited to in-frame clones, with some not included. This table holds fewer than 15,000 clones, almost 85% found once. The germline gives CDR1 MDHEN, CDR2 SYDVKM. There are 14 residues in the CDR3. The origin of this receptor is a human donor with melanoma. V usage is TRBV28 and J usage is TRBJ2-5; TRBD1 matches 8 bases. Judging by the DNA end, TRBJ2-7 fits better; the J call may be wrong. The sample was CD8+ T cells sorted from blood (inferred from file names), taken from a patient given nivolumab and ipilimumab in sequence. The CDR3 spells CASSLRDRPYEQYF. CDR3 nucleotides: TGTGCCAGCAGTTTACGGGACAGGCCCTACGAGCAGTACTTC.